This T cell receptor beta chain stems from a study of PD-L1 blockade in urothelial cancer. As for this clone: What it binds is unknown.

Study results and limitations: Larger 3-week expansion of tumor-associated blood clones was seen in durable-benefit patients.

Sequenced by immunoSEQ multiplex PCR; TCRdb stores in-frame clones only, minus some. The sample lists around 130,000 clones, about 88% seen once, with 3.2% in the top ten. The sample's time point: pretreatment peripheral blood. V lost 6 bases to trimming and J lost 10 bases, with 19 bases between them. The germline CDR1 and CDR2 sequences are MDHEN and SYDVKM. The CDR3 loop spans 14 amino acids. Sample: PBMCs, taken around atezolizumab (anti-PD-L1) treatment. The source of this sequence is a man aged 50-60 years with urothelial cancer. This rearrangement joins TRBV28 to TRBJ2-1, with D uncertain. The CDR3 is CASSDEKEEEEQFF. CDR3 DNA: TGTGCCAGCAGCGACGAAAAGGAAGAGGAGGAGCAGTTCTTC. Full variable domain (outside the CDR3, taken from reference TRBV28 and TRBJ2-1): DVKVTQSSRYLVKRTGEKVFLECVQDMDHENMFWYRQDPGLGLRLIYFSYDVKMKEKGDIPEGYSVSREKKERFSLILESASTNQTSMYLCASSDEKEEEEQFFGPGTRLTVL.